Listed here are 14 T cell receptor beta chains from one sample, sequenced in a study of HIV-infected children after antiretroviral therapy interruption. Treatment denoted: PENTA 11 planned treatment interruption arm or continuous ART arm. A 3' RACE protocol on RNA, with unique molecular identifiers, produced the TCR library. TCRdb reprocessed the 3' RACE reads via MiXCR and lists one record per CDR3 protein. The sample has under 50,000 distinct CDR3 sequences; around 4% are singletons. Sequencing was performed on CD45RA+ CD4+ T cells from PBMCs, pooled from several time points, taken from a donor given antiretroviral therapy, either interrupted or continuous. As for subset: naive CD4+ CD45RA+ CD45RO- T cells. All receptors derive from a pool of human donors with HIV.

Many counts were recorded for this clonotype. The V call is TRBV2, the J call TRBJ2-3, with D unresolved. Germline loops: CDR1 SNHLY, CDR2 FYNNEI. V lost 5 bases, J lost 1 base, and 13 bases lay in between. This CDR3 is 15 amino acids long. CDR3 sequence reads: CASSKGTGRTDTQYF. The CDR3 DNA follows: TGTGCCAGCAGTAAAGGTACTGGACGCACAGATACGCAGTATTTT.

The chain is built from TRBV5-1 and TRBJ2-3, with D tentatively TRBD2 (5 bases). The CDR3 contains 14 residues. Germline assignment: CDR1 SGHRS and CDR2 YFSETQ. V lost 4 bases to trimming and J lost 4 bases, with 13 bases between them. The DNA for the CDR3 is TGCGCCAGCAGCCCAGGACTCGGAGCAGATACGCAGTATTTT. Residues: CASSPGLGADTQYF. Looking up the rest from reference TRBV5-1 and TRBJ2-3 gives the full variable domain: KAGVTQTPRYLIKTRGQQVTLSCSPISGHRSVSWYQQTPGQGLQFLFEYFSETQRNKGNFPGRFSGRQFSNSRSEMNVSTLELGDSALYLCASSPGLGADTQYFGPGTRLTVL.

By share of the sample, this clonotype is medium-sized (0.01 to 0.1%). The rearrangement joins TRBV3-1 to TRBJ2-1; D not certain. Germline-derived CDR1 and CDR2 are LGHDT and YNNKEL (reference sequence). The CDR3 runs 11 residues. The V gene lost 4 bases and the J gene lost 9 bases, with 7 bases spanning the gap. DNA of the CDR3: TGTGCCAGCAGCCGAGTCAGTGAGCAGTTCTTC. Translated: CASSRVSEQFF.

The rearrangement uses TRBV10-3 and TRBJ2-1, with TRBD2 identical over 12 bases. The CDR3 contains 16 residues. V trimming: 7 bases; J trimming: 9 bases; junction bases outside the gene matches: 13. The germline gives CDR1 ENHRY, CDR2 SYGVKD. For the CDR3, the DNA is TGTGCCATCACAGCGTCTTCTGGACTAGCGGGGTTTGAGCAGTTCTTC. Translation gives CAITASSGLAGFEQFF.

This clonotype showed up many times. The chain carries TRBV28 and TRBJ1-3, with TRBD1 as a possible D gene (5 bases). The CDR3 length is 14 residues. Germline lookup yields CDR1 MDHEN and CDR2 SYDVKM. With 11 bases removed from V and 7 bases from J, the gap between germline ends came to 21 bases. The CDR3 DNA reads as TGTGCCTGCGAGGAGACTCAGGGCACCAACACCATATATTTT. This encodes CACEETQGTNTIYF.

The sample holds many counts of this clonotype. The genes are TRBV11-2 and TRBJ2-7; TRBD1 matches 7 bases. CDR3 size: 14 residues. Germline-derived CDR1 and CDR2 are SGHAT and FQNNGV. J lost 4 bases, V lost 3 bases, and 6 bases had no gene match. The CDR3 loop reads CASSFEGAAYEQYF. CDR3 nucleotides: TGTGCCAGCAGCTTTGAGGGGGCCGCTTACGAGCAGTACTTC.

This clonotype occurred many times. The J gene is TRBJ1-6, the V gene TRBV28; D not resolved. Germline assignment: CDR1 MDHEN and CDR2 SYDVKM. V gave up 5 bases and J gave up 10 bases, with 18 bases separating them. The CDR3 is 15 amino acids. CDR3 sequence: CASSPPIWVVSPLHF. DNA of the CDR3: TGTGCCAGCAGTCCCCCCATTTGGGTCGTATCACCCCTCCACTTT.

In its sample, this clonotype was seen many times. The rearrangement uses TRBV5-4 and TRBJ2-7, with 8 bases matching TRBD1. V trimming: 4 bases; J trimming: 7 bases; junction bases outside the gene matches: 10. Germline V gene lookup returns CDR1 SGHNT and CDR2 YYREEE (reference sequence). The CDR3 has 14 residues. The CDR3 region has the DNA TGTGCCAGCAGCCTTCCGGACAGGGTTGGAGAGCAGTACTTC. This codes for CASSLPDRVGEQYF. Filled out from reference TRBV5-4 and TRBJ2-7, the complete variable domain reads ETGVTQSPTHLIKTRGQQVTLRCSSQSGHNTVSWYQQALGQGPQFIFQYYREEENGRGNFPPRFSGLQFPNYSSELNVNALELDDSALYLCASSLPDRVGEQYFGPGTRLTVT.

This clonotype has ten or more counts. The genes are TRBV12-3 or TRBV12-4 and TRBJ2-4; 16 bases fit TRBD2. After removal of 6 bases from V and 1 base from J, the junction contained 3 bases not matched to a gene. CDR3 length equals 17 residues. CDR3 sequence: CASRGLAGGPAKNIQYF. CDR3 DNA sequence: TGTGCCAGCAGGGGACTAGCGGGGGGGCCGGCCAAAAACATTCAGTACTTC.

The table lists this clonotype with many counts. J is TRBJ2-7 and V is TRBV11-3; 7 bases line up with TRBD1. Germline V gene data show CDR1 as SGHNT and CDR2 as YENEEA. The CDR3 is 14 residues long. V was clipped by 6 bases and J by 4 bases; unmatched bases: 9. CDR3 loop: CASSLTGATYEQYF. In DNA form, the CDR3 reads TGTGCCAGCAGTCTCACAGGGGCGACGTACGAGCAGTACTTC.

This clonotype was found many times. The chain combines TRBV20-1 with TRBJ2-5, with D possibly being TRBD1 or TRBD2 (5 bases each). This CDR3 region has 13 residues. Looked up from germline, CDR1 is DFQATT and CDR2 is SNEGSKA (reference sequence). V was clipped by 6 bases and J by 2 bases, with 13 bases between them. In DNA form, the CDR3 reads TGCAGTGCCCTGGGACGGGGACAAGAGACCCAGTACTTC. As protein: CSALGRGQETQYF.

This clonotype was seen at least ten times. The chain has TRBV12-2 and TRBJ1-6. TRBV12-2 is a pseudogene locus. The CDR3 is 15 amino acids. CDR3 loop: CAHPIWSSYNSPLHF. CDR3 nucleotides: TGTGCGCACCCAATCTGGAGCTCCTATAATTCACCCCTCCACTTT.

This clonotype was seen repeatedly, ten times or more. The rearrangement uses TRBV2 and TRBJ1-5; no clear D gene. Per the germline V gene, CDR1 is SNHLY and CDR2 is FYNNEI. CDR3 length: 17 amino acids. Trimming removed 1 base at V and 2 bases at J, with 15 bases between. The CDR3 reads CASSEGLGFSGNQPQHF. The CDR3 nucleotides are TGTGCCAGCAGTGAAGGTTTAGGGTTCTCGGGCAATCAGCCCCAGCATTTT.

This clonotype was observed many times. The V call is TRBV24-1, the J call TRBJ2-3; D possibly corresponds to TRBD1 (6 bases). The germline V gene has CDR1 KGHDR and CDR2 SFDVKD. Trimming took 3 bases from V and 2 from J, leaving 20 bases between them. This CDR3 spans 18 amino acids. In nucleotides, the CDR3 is TGTGCCACCAGTGATAAGGGGGTCGCGCCCTTCCTCACAGATACGCAGTATTTT. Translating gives CATSDKGVAPFLTDTQYF.